Reported below is one T cell receptor (beta chain). A single base separates this from a much larger clone, so it may be a read error. This sample includes further DNA sequences coding for the same CDR3. The sample is drawn from a study of blood T cell repertoires in COVID-19. Study as a whole: Collection of acute and convalescent COVID-19 samples took place in the United States, Italy and Spain. In each case, the material was cDNA or gDNA derived from T cells, B-cell-depleted T cells, or PBMCs.

This CDR3 has 12 amino acids. Germline assignment: CDR1 LGHDT and CDR2 YNNKEL (reference sequence). V lost 2 bases and J 5 bases, leaving 4 bases between the germline ends. Per the original methods: Counts of nucleated cells, estimated from reference gene primer amplification, were obtained. The data were produced by immunoSEQ multiplex PCR, yet TCRdb's version contains in-frame clones alone and is incomplete. That table supplies the V and J calls and clone size; D and trimming were determined from the DNA. The data contain 200,000 to 250,000 clones, around 84% of them singletons. The source is a man aged 45 to 65 with active or convalescent COVID-19. The rearrangement links TRBV3-1 (or the pseudogene TRBV3-2) to TRBJ2-1; D unresolved. Sequences were obtained from peripheral blood. The DNA for the CDR3 is TGTGCCAGCAGCCAAACAGACAATGAGCAGTTCTTC. The encoded protein is CASSQTDNEQFF.